This T cell receptor (beta chain) comes out of a study of PD-1 blockade in classical Hodgkin lymphoma. Findings and limits, study-wide: Individuals initiating nivolumab under 1 year after ASCT were excluded. Lower baseline TCR diversity was reported for newly diagnosed patients than for healthy donors. TCR diversity in CD4+, not CD8+, cells rose significantly by C4D1. Why repertoires differed is undefined; disease activity or prior therapy possibly contributed.

Stated time point: cycle 4 day 1 (C4D1), after less than 7 weeks of nivolumab. Relapse was seen in all patients after autologous stem cell transplantation, and brentuximab vedotin exposure was variable. PBMCs were thawed, and CD8+ T cells were then isolated from them by magnetic negative selection. The V gene's germline CDR1 is MNHEY and CDR2 SMNVEV (reference sequence). There are 13 residues in the CDR3. With 8 bases clipped from V and 2 bases from J, the junction kept 6 bases outside the gene matches. The data were produced by immunoSEQ multiplex PCR, yet TCRdb's version contains in-frame clones alone and is incomplete. This sample carries 3,500 to 4,000 clones, 50% to 80% of them seen once, and the ten largest clones take around 49%. Comments on this clone: Its antigen is undetermined.

The material sequenced was CD8+ T cells from blood, taken before the fourth cycle of nivolumab. The V call is TRBV27, the J call TRBJ2-7; 7 bases are shared with TRBD1. This TCR was recovered from a human donor with classical Hodgkin lymphoma. The CDR3 DNA reads as TGTGCCAGCCTGACAGGGTCGGCCTACGAGCAGTACTTC. Its protein product is CASLTGSAYEQYF.